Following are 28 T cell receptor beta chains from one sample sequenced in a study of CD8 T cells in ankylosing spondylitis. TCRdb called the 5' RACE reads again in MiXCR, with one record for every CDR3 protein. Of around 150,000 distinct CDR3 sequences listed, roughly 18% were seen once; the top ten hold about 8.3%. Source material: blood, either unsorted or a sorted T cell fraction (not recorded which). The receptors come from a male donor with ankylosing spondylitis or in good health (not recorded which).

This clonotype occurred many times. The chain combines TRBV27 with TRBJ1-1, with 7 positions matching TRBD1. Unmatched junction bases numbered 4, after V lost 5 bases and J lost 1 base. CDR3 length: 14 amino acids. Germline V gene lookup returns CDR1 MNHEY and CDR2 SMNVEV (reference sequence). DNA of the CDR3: TGTGCCAGCAGTGAACAGGGGTGGAACACTGAAGCTTTCTTT. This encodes CASSEQGWNTEAFF.

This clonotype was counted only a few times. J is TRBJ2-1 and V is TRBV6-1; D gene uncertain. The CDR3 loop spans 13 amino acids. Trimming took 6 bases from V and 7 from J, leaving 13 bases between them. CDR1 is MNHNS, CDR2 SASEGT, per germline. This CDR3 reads CASRESIRNEQFF. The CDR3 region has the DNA TGTGCCAGCAGGGAATCTATCCGGAATGAGCAGTTCTTC.

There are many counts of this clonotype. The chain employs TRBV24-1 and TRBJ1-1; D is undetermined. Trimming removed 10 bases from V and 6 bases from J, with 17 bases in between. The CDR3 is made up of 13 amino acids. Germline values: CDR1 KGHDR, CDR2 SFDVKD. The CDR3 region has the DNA TGTGCCACACAAGGGCCCTTTACGGCTGAAGCTTTCTTT. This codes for CATQGPFTAEAFF.

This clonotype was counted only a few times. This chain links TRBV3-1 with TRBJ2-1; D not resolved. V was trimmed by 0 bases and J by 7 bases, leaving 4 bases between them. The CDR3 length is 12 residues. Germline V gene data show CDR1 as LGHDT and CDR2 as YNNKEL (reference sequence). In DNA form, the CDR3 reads TGTGCCAGCAGCCAAGATCAAAATGAGCAGTTCTTC. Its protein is CASSQDQNEQFF.

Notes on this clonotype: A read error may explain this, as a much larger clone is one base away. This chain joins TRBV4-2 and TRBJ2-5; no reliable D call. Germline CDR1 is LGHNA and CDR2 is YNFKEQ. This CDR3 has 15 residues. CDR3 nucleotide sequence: TGTGTCAGCAGCCAATTCGCGAGGCCCCAAGAGACCCAGTACTTC. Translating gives CVSSQFARPQETQYF.

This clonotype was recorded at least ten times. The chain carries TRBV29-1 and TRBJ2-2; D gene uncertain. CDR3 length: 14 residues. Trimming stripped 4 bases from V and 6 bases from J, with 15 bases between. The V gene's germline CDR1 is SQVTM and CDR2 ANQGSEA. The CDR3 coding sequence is TGCAGCGTTGGTTACGGTAACAAGGCCGGGGAGCTGTTTTTT. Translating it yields CSVGYGNKAGELFF.

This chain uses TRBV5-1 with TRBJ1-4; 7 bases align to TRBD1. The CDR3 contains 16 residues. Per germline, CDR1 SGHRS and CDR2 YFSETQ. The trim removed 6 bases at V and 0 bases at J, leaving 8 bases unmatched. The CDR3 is CASTLRGVATNEKLFF. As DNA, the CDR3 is TGCGCCAGCACCCTCAGGGGGGTTGCAACTAATGAAAAACTGTTTTTT.

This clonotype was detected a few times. CDR3 region: CASSLSHGLAASSYNEQFF. The CDR3 nucleotides are TGCGCCAGCAGCTTGTCCCACGGTCTAGCGGCGAGCTCCTACAATGAGCAGTTCTTC. This chain joins TRBV5-1 and TRBJ2-1; 7 bases match TRBD2. J lost 0 bases, V lost 1 base, and 13 bases had no gene match. The CDR3 spans 19 residues. Germline V gene data show CDR1 as SGHRS and CDR2 as YFSETQ.

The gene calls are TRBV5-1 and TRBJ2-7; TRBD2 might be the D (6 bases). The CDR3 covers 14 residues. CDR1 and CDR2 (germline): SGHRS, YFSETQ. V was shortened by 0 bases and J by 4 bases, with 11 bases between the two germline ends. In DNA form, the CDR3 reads TGCGCCAGCAGCTTGGACCCTAGCGCGTACGAGCAGTACTTC. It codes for CASSLDPSAYEQYF.

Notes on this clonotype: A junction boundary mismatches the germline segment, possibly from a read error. The CDR3 is CANSLSFGLRYGYTF. The CDR3, as DNA: TGTGCCAACAGTTTATCCTTTGGACTGCGCTATGGCTACACCTTC. The chain couples TRBV27 to TRBJ1-2; no clear D gene. The CDR3 totals 15 residues. Germline assignment: CDR1 MNHEY and CDR2 SMNVEV (reference sequence).

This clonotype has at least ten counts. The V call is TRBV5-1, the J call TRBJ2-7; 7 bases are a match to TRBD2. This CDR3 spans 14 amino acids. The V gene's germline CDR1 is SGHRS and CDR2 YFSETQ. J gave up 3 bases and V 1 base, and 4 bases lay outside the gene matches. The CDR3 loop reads CASSLKLASYEQYF. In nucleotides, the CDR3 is TGCGCCAGCAGCTTGAAACTAGCGAGCTACGAGCAGTACTTC.

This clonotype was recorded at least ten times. The CDR3 region is CASSAREGEQFF. The CDR3 DNA sequence: TGTGCCAGCAGCGCCAGGGAGGGTGAGCAGTTCTTC. J is TRBJ2-1 and V is TRBV9; 7 bases map to TRBD2. Looked up from germline, CDR1 is SGDLS and CDR2 is YYNGEE. The CDR3 is made up of 12 amino acids. V shed 3 bases, J shed 9 bases, and the junction held 3 bases outside the gene matches.

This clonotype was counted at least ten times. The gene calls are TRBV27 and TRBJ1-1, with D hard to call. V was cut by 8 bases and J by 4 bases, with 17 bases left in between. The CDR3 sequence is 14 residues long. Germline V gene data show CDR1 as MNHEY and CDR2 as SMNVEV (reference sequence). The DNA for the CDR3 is TGTGCCAGCTTCGGAATGGGGAGCGGCACTGAAGCTTTCTTT. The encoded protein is CASFGMGSGTEAFF.

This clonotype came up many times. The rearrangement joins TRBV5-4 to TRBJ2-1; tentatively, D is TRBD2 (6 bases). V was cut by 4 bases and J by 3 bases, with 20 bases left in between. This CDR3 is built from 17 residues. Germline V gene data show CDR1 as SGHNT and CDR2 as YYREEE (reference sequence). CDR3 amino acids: CASSVRRGSGGYNEQFF. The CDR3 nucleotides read TGTGCCAGCAGCGTAAGACGGGGTAGCGGAGGCTACAATGAGCAGTTCTTC. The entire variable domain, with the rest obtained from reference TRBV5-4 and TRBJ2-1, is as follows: ETGVTQSPTHLIKTRGQQVTLRCSSQSGHNTVSWYQQALGQGPQFIFQYYREEENGRGNFPPRFSGLQFPNYSSELNVNALELDDSALYLCASSVRRGSGGYNEQFFGPGTRLTVL.

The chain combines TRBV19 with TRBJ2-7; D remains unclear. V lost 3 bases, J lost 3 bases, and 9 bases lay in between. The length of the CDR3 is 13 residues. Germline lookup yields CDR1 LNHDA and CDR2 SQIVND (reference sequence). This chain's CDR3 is CASSIATGYEQYF. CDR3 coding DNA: TGTGCCAGTAGTATCGCGACGGGCTACGAGCAGTACTTC.

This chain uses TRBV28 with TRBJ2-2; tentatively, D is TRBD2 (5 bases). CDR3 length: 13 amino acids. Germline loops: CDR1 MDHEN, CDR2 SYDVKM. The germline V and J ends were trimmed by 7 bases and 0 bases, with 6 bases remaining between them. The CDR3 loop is CASTGTNTGELFF. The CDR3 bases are TGTGCCAGCACCGGGACGAACACCGGGGAGCTGTTTTTT.

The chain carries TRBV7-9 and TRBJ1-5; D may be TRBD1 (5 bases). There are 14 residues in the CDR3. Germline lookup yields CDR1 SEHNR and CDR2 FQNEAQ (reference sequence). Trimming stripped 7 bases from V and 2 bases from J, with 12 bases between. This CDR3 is CASMAGLGNQPQHF. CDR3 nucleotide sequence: TGTGCCAGCATGGCAGGGCTCGGCAATCAGCCCCAGCATTTT.

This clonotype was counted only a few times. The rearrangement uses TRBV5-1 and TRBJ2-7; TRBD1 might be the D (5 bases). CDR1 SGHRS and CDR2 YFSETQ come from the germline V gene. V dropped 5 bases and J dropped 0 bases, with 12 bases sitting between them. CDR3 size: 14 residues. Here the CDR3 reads CASSGAVTSYEQYF. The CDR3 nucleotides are TGCGCCAGCAGTGGGGCGGTAACCTCCTACGAGCAGTACTTC.

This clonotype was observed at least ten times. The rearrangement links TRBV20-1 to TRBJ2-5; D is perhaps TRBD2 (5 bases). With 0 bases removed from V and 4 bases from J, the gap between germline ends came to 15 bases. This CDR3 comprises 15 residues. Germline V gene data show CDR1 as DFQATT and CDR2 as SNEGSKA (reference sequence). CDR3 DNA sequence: TGCAGTGCTAGAGATGTCGCGGGTAGTCCAGAGACCCAGTACTTC. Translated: CSARDVAGSPETQYF.

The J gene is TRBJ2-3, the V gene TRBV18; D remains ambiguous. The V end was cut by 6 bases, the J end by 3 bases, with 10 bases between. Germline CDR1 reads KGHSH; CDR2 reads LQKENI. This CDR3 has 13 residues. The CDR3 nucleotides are TGTGCCAGCTCGCCAGACACTACAGATACGCAGTATTTT. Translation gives CASSPDTTDTQYF.

The CDR3 region has the DNA TGTGCCAGCAGTTTGGGGACCTACGCCGACACAGATACGCAGTATTTT. This sequence encodes CASSLGTYADTDTQYF. The chain couples TRBV27 to TRBJ2-3; D possibly uses TRBD1 or TRBD2 (5 bases each). V was cut by 3 bases and J by 2 bases, with 15 bases left in between. CDR3 length: 16 residues. CDR1 is MNHEY, CDR2 SMNVEV, per germline (reference sequence).

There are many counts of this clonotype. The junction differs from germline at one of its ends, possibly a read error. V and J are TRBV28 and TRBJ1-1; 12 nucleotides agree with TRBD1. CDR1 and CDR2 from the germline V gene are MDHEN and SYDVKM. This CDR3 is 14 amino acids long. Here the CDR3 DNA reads TGTTCCAGCAGTCCGGGACAGGGGGCCACTGAAGCTTTCTTT. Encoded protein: CSSSPGQGATEAFF.

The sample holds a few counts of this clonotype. The CDR3 loop is CSARDLRNPADEQYF. The CDR3 DNA reads as TGCAGTGCTAGAGATCTTCGGAACCCCGCAGACGAGCAGTACTTC. This chain connects TRBV20-1 to TRBJ2-7; D uncertain. V was clipped by 0 bases and J by 5 bases, with 17 bases between them. Germline assignment: CDR1 DFQATT and CDR2 SNEGSKA (reference sequence). The length of the CDR3 is 15 residues.

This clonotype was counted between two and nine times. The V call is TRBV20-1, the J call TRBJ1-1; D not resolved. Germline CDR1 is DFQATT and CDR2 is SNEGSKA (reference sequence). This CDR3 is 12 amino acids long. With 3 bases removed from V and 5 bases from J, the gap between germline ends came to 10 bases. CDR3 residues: CSASRWGTEAFF. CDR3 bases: TGCAGTGCTAGTCGTTGGGGAACTGAAGCTTTCTTT.

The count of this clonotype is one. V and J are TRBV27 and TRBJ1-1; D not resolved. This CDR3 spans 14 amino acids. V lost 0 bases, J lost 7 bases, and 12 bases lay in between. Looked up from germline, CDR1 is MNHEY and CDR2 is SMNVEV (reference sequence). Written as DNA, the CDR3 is TGTGCCAGCAGTTTATCGCGGGGAGGACGTGAAGCTTTCTTT. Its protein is CASSLSRGGREAFF.

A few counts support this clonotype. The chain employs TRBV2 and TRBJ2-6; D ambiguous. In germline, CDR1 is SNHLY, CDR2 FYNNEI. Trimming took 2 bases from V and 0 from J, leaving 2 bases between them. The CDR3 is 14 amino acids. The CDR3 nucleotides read TGTGCCAGCAGTGAAAACTCTGGGGCCAACGTCCTGACTTTC. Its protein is CASSENSGANVLTF.

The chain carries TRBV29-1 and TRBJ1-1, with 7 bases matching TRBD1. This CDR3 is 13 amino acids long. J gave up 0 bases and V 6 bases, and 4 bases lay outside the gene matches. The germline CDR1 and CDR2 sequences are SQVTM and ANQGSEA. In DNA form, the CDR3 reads TGCAGCGTCGAGACAGGGATGAACACTGAAGCTTTCTTT. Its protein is CSVETGMNTEAFF. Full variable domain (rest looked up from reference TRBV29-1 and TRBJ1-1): SAVISQKPSRDICQRGTSLTIQCQVDSQVTMMFWYRQQPGQSLTLIATANQGSEATYESGFVIDKFPISRPNLTFSTLTVSNMSPEDSSIYLCSVETGMNTEAFFGQGTRLTVV.

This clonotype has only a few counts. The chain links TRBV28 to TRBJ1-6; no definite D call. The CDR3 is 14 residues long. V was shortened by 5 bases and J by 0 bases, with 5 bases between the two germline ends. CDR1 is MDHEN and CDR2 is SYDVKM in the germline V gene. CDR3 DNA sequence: TGTGCCAGCAGTCCCCCCTCCTATAATTCACCCCTCCACTTT. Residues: CASSPPSYNSPLHF. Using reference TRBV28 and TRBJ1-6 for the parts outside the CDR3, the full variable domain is DVKVTQSSRYLVKRTGEKVFLECVQDMDHENMFWYRQDPGLGLRLIYFSYDVKMKEKGDIPEGYSVSREKKERFSLILESASTNQTSMYLCASSPPSYNSPLHFGNGTRLTVT.